These 3 T cell receptor beta chains originate from one sample sequenced in a study of CD8+ T cells in alopecia areata. Extraction and reverse transcription of RNA yielded cDNA as the sequencing template. Generated by immunoSEQ multiplex PCR, the TCRdb table keeps only in-frame clones and is missing some. The top ten hold approximately 1.7% of the sample, which has about 290,000 clones, roughly 64% seen once. Treatment described: oral pan-JAK inhibitor, 5-10 mg twice daily. The sequenced sample was CD4+ T cells sorted from blood, obtained at week 24, from a patient treated with tofacitinib. Source of these receptors: a human donor with alopecia areata.

The sample holds one count of this clone. This chain uses TRBV25-1 with TRBJ1-1; D is unclear. This CDR3 is built from 12 residues. V was clipped by 7 bases and J by 0 bases, with 6 bases between them. Per the germline V gene, CDR1 is MGHDK and CDR2 is SYGVNS. The CDR3 nucleotides are TGTGCCAGCAAAGCAATGAACACTGAAGCTTTCTTT. It yields the protein CASKAMNTEAFF.

The table lists this clone with a few counts. This chain connects TRBV6-1 to TRBJ1-1; D is uncertain. CDR1 is MNHNS and CDR2 is SASEGT in the germline V gene. The CDR3 spans 11 residues. V was cut by 6 bases and J by 2 bases, with 4 bases left in between. For the CDR3, the DNA is TGTGCCAGCAGGCGTAACACTGAAGCTTTCTTT. It codes for CASRRNTEAFF.

The genes are TRBV30 and TRBJ2-7, with D perhaps TRBD1 (6 bases). The CDR3 covers 13 residues. Germline lookup yields CDR1 GTSNPN and CDR2 SVGIG (reference sequence). Trimming took off 4 bases at V and 2 bases at J, with 12 bases between the two ends. The CDR3 region is CAWTTGTAYEQYF. Written as DNA, the CDR3 is TGTGCCTGGACTACAGGGACCGCCTACGAGCAGTACTTC.